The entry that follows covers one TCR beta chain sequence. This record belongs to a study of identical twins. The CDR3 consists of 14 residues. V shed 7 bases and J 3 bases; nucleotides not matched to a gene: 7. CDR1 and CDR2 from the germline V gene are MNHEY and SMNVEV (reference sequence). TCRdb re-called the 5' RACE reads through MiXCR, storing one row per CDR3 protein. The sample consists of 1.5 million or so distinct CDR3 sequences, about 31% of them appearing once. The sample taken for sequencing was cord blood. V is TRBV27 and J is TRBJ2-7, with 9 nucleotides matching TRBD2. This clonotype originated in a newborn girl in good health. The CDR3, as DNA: TGTGCCAGCACTGCGAGGACTAGCGTCTACGAGCAGTACTTC. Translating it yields CASTARTSVYEQYF.